The 7 T cell receptor beta chains in this list originate from one sample, sequenced in a study of T cell changes during pregnancy in multiple sclerosis. Here immunoSEQ multiplex PCR was the method, and the copy in TCRdb shows in-frame clones only, minus some. The sample carries 15,000 to 20,000 clones, roughly 88% recorded once. Sequencing used CD8+ T cells from peripheral blood mononuclear cells, obtained after pregnancy. These receptors were taken from a female donor in good health, enrolled as a control in a pregnancy study.

This clone was counted only a few times. The chain has TRBV30 and TRBJ1-2, with a weak D call TRBD1 (5 bases). Trimming took 0 bases from V and 6 from J, leaving 11 bases between them. The length of the CDR3 is 13 residues. Looked up from germline, CDR1 is GTSNPN and CDR2 is SVGIG (reference sequence). DNA of the CDR3: TGTGCCTGGAGTGTTACAGGAATAAATGGCTACACCTTC. This translates into CAWSVTGINGYTF.

This clone occurred a few times. The chain has TRBV9 and TRBJ1-1, with 7 bases fitting TRBD1. The ends lost 3 bases at V and 0 bases at J; junction bases unmatched: 5. The CDR3 runs to 15 residues. Per germline, CDR1 SGDLS and CDR2 YYNGEE. The CDR3: CASSGTGFLNTEAFF. The CDR3 nucleotides are TGTGCCAGCAGCGGGACAGGTTTCCTGAACACTGAAGCTTTCTTT.

The chain is built from TRBV4-3 and TRBJ1-2; possible D gene TRBD1, 6 bases. V shed 0 bases and J shed 4 bases, with 12 bases lying between them. Germline V gene lookup returns CDR1 LGHNA and CDR2 YSLEER. There are 15 residues in the CDR3. In nucleotides, the CDR3 is TGCGCCAGCAGCCAAGATAGCAGGGGATCCTATGGCTACACCTTC. Translation gives CASSQDSRGSYGYTF.

This rearrangement joins TRBV5-4 to TRBJ2-7, with D uncertain. Per the germline V gene, CDR1 is SGHNT and CDR2 is YYREEE (reference sequence). V lost 0 bases, J lost 1 base, and 11 bases lay in between. The CDR3 length is 15 residues. The CDR3 bases are TGTGCCAGCAGCTTGGAAGAGAGGATATCCTACGAGCAGTACTTC. The encoded protein is CASSLEERISYEQYF.

In nucleotides, the CDR3 is TGTGCCAGCAGTCACGGATCGGTCAGGAAACCGACCGGGGAGCTGTTTTTT. As protein: CASSHGSVRKPTGELFF. J is TRBJ2-2 and V is TRBV27; D is undetermined. The CDR3 runs to 17 residues. In germline, CDR1 is MNHEY, CDR2 SMNVEV (reference sequence). Trimming removed 5 bases at V and 5 bases at J, with 21 bases between.

The chain joins TRBV7-9 to TRBJ2-1; D might be TRBD2 (7 bases). The length of the CDR3 is 15 residues. The V gene's germline CDR1 is SEHNR and CDR2 FQNEAQ (reference sequence). Trimming left V 0 bases short and J 5 bases short, with 11 bases between. The chain's CDR3 is CASSLAGGPNNEQFF. CDR3 sequence (DNA): TGTGCCAGCAGCTTAGCGGGGGGGCCAAACAATGAGCAGTTCTTC.

This chain uses TRBV5-6 with TRBJ2-3, with TRBD2 matching 8 bases. V gave up 0 bases and J gave up 4 bases; unmatched junction bases: 4. Germline V gives CDR1 SGHDT, CDR2 YYEEEE. CDR3 length: 15 amino acids. CDR3 sequence reads: CASSLAGGVADTQYF. CDR3 in DNA: TGTGCCAGCAGCTTGGCCGGGGGGGTCGCAGATACGCAGTATTTT.